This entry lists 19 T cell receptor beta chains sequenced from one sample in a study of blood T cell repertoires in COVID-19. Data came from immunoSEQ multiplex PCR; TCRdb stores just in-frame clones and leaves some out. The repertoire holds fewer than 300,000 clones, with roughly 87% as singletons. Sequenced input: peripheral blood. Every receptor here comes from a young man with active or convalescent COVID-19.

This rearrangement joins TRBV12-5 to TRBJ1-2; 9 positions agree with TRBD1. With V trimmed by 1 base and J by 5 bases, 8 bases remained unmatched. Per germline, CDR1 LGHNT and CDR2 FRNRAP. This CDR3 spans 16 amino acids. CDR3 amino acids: CASGLAVTGGLYGYTF. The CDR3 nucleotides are TGTGCTAGTGGTTTGGCCGTGACAGGGGGGCTTTATGGCTACACCTTC. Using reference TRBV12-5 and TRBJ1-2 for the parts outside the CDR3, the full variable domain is DARVTQTPRHKVTEMGQEVTMRCQPILGHNTVFWYRQTMMQGLELLAYFRNRAPLDDSGMPKDRFSAEMPDATLATLKIQPSEPRDSAVYFCASGLAVTGGLYGYTFGSGTRLTVV.

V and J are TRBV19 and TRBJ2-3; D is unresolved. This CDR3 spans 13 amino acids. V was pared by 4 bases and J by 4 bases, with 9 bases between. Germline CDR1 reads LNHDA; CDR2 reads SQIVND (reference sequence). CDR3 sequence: CASSKPPADTQYF. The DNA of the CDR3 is TGTGCCAGTAGTAAGCCCCCCGCAGATACGCAGTATTTT.

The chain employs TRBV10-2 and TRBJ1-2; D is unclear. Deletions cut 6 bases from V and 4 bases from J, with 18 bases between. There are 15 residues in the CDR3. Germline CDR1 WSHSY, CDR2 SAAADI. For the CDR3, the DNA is TGCGCCAGCAGGGGAGGGTCCGCTGAGGGCTATGGCTACACCTTC. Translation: CASRGGSAEGYGYTF.

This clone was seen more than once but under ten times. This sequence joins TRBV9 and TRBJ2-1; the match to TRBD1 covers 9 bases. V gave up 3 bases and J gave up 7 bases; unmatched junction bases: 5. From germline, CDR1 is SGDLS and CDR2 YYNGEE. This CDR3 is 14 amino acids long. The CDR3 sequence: CASSADRGRNEQFF. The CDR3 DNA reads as TGTGCCAGCAGCGCGGACAGGGGACGGAATGAGCAGTTCTTC. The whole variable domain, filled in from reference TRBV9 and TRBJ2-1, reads DSGVTQTPKHLITATGQRVTLRCSPRSGDLSVYWYQQSLDQGLQFLIQYYNGEERAKGNILERFSAQQFPDLHSELNLSSLELGDSALYFCASSADRGRNEQFFGPGTRLTVL.

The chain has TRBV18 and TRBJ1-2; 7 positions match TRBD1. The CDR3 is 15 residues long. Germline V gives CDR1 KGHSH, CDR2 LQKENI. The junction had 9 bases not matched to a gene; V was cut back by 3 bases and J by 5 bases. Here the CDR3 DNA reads TGTGCCAGCTCACCTGTTGGACAGGCAACTTATGGCTACACCTTC. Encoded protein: CASSPVGQATYGYTF.

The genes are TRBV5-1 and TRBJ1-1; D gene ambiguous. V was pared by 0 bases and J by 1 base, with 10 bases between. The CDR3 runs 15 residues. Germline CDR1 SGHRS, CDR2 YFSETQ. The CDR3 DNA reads TGCGCCAGCAGCTTGGCCTTTCTCCCGAACACTGAAGCTTTCTTT. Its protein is CASSLAFLPNTEAFF.

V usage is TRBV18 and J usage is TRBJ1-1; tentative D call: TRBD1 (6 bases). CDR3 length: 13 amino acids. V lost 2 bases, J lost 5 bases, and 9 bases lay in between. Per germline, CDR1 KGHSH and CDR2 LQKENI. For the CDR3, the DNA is TGTGCCAGCTCACCAGCAGGGGTGACTGAAGCTTTCTTT. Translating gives CASSPAGVTEAFF.

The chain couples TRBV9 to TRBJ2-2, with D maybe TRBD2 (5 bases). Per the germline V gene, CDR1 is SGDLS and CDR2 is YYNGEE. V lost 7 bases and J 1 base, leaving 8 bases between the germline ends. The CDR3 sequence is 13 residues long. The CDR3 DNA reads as TGTGCCAGCGTGGAGGAGAACACCGGGGAGCTGTTTTTT. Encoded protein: CASVEENTGELFF.

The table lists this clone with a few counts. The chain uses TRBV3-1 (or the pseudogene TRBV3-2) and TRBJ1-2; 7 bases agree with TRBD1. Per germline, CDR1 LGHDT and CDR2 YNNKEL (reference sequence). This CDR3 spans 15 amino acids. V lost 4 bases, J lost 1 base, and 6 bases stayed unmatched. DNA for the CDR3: TGTGCCAGCAGCCCAACCAGGGGGGTTAACTATGGCTACACCTTC. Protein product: CASSPTRGVNYGYTF.

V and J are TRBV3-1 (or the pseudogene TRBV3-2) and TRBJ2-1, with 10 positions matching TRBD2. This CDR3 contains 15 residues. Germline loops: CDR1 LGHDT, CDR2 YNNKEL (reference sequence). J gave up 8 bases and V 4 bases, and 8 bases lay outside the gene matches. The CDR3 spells CASSPLAGPADEQFF. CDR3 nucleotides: TGTGCCAGCAGCCCACTAGCGGGGCCGGCGGATGAGCAGTTCTTC.

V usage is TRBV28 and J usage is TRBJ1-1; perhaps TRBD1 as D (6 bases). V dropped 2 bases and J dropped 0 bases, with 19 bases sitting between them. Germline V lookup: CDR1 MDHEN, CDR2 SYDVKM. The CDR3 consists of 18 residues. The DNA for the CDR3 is TGTGCCAGCAGTTTACCCCCATCGGGGGGGCCGGTGAACACTGAAGCTTTCTTT. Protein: CASSLPPSGGPVNTEAFF.

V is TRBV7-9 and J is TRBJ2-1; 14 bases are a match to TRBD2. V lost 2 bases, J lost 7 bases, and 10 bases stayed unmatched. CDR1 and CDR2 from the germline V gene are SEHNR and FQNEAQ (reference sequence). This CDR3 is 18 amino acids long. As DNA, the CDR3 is TGTGCCAGCAGCTTACCCCCCCGACTAGCGGGGGGGATGAATGAGCAGTTCTTC. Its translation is CASSLPPRLAGGMNEQFF.

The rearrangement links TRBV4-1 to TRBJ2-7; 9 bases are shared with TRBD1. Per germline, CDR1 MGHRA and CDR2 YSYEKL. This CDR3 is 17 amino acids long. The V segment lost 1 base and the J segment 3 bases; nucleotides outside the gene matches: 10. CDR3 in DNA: TGCGCCAGCAGCCAAGTTCGCTTGACAGGGGGTTTCTACGAGCAGTACTTC. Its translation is CASSQVRLTGGFYEQYF.

The CDR3 is CASSLAGTGGFGSEKLFF. CDR3 nucleotides: TGTGCCAGCAGCTTAGCTGGGACAGGGGGCTTTGGTAGTGAAAAACTGTTTTTT. The chain employs TRBV11-2 and TRBJ1-4, with 12 bases lining up with TRBD1. The V segment lost 1 base and the J segment 7 bases; nucleotides outside the gene matches: 10. From germline, CDR1 is SGHAT and CDR2 FQNNGV. The CDR3 runs 18 residues.

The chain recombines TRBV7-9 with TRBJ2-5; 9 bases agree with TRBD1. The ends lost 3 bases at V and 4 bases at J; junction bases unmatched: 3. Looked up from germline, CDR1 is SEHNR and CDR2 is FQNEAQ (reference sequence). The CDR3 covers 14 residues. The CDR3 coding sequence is TGTGCCAGCAGCTTCACAGGGGGCGTAGAGACCCAGTACTTC. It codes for CASSFTGGVETQYF. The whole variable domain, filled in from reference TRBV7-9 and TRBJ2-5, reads DTGVSQNPRHKITKRGQNVTFRCDPISEHNRLYWYRQTLGQGPEFLTYFQNEAQLEKSRLLSDRFSAERPKGSFSTLEIQRTEQGDSAMYLCASSFTGGVETQYFGPGTRLLVL.

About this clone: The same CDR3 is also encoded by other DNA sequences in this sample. The CDR3 loop reads CASSLGQGAYEQYF. DNA of the CDR3: TGTGCCAGCAGCCTGGGACAGGGAGCCTACGAGCAGTACTTC. The chain links TRBV3-1 (or the pseudogene TRBV3-2) to TRBJ2-7, with 9 bases aligning to TRBD1. CDR3 length: 14 amino acids. Germline trimming cut 4 bases from V and 2 bases from J; bases unmatched to any gene: 3. Germline CDR1 is LGHDT and CDR2 is YNNKEL (reference sequence).

The DNA of the CDR3 is TGTGCCAGCAGTTTCTCGAAAGACAGGGAGAGTCCTACAGATACGCAGTATTTT. It translates to CASSFSKDRESPTDTQYF. This chain uses TRBV27 with TRBJ2-3, with 7 bases identical to TRBD1. The CDR3 contains 18 residues. CDR1 and CDR2 from the germline V gene are MNHEY and SMNVEV (reference sequence). The trim removed 3 bases at V and 3 bases at J, leaving 15 bases unmatched.

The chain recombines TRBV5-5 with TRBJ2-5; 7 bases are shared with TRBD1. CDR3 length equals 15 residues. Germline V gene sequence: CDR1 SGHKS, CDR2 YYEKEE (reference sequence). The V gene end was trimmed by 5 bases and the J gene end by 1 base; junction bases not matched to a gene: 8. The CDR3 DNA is TGTGCCAGCAGACCGATACAGGGGAGCCAAGAGACCCAGTACTTC. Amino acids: CASRPIQGSQETQYF.

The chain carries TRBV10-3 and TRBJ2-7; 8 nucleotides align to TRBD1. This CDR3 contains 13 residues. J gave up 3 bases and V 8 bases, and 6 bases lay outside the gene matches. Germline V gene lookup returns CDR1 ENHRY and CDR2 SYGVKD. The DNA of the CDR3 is TGTGCCATCTCGGGACAGGAGGACTACGAGCAGTACTTC. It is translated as CAISGQEDYEQYF.